These 15 T cell receptor beta chains came from one sample sequenced in a study of patients and donors after allogeneic stem cell transplantation. TCRdb redid the calling of the RT-PCR reads with MiXCR, one entry per CDR3 protein. The data hold 150,000 to 200,000 distinct CDR3 sequences, with approximately 28% observed a single time. The sequencing sample was made of blood, either unsorted or a sorted T cell fraction (not recorded which). These receptors all come from a human donor who was either an allogeneic HSCT recipient or a stem cell or donor lymphocyte infusion donor (not recorded which). It is not recorded whose cells these are; they may come from a transplant donor.

The chain uses TRBV20-1 and TRBJ2-2, with D possibly being TRBD1 or TRBD2 (5 bases each). The CDR3 has 14 amino acids. Trimming pared 2 bases from V and 5 bases from J, leaving 12 bases between. Germline assignment: CDR1 DFQATT and CDR2 SNEGSKA (reference sequence). For the CDR3, the DNA is TGCAGTGCTAGAAGGGACCCTATGACCGGGGAGCTGTTTTTT. Translated: CSARRDPMTGELFF.

This clonotype was recorded at least ten times. This chain connects TRBV7-2 to TRBJ1-4; maybe TRBD1 (5 bases). V shed 2 bases and J shed 8 bases, with 18 bases lying between them. The CDR3 is made up of 16 amino acids. The germline V gene has CDR1 SGHTA and CDR2 FQGNSA. The CDR3 sequence: CASSLSRGRPEEKLFF. The CDR3 nucleotides are TGTGCCAGCAGCTTAAGTAGGGGTCGGCCGGAAGAAAAACTGTTTTTT.

This clonotype has more than one count but fewer than ten. V is TRBV7-2 and J is TRBJ1-1; no clear D gene. Per the germline V gene, CDR1 is SGHTA and CDR2 is FQGNSA. The V end was cut by 1 base, the J end by 6 bases, with 9 bases between. CDR3 length equals 13 residues. CDR3 DNA: TGTGCCAGCAGCTTAGTTTCCGTGCCTGAAGCTTTCTTT. Protein sequence: CASSLVSVPEAFF. The variable domain in full, with the rest retrieved from reference TRBV7-2 and TRBJ1-1, is GAGVSQSPSNKVTEKGKDVELRCDPISGHTALYWYRQSLGQGLEFLIYFQGNSAPDKSGLPSDRFSAERTGGSVSTLTIQRTQQEDSAVYLCASSLVSVPEAFFGQGTRLTVV.

The genes are TRBV4-3 and TRBJ2-3; 7 bases line up with TRBD2. V lost 0 bases to trimming and J lost 5 bases; unmatched junction nucleotides: 11. Looked up from germline, CDR1 is LGHNA and CDR2 is YSLEER. The CDR3 extends over 17 amino acids. The CDR3 loop reads CASSQDPSGKVRDTQYF. Here the CDR3 DNA reads TGCGCCAGCAGCCAAGATCCCAGCGGGAAAGTCCGAGATACGCAGTATTTT.

This clonotype was seen only a few times. This chain uses TRBV29-1 with TRBJ2-7, with unresolved D. Looked up from germline, CDR1 is SQVTM and CDR2 is ANQGSEA. Trimming took off 6 bases at V and 7 bases at J, with 10 bases between the two ends. The CDR3 totals 10 residues. CDR3 sequence reads: CSVSHGEQYF. CDR3 DNA: TGCAGCGTCTCTCACGGGGAGCAGTACTTC.

This clonotype was found a few times. J is TRBJ1-5 and V is TRBV5-1; 9 positions agree with TRBD1. V dropped 4 bases and J dropped 5; count of bases not matched to a gene: 10. CDR1 is SGHRS and CDR2 is YFSETQ in the germline V gene. There are 16 residues in the CDR3. In DNA, the CDR3 is TGCGCCAGCAGCCGACTACAGGGGGCCGTGGATCAGCCCCAGCATTTT. As protein: CASSRLQGAVDQPQHF.

The CDR3 protein is CASSPPGRDSDTQYF. As DNA, the CDR3 is TGTGCCAGCTCACCACCAGGCAGGGACTCAGATACGCAGTATTTT. This sequence joins TRBV18 and TRBJ2-3, with D maybe TRBD2 (6 bases). The CDR3 runs to 15 residues. V was trimmed by 0 bases and J by 4 bases, leaving 11 bases between them. Germline-derived CDR1 and CDR2 are KGHSH and LQKENI.

The genes are TRBV18 and TRBJ2-7, with TRBD1 matching over 9 bases. There are 15 residues in the CDR3. Germline V gene sequence: CDR1 KGHSH, CDR2 LQKENI. The trim removed 4 bases at V and 2 bases at J, leaving 6 bases unmatched. CDR3 protein: CASSLYRDRAYEQYF. As DNA, the CDR3 is TGTGCCAGCTCACTTTACCGGGACAGGGCCTACGAGCAGTACTTC.

This clonotype was found many times. The chain has TRBV12-3 or TRBV12-4 and TRBJ1-1, with a tentative D call TRBD1 (5 bases). Trimming took 4 bases from V and 0 from J, leaving 9 bases between them. The CDR3 is made up of 14 amino acids. The CDR3 sequence: CASSSDILNTEAFF. As DNA, the CDR3 is TGTGCCAGCAGTTCGGACATCTTGAACACTGAAGCTTTCTTT.

The chain uses TRBV20-1 and TRBJ2-7; D unclear. The CDR3 runs 13 residues. Germline lookup yields CDR1 DFQATT and CDR2 SNEGSKA (reference sequence). V gave up 3 bases and J gave up 0 bases, with 9 bases separating them. In nucleotides, the CDR3 is TGCAGTGCTAGGGTGGGAAGCTCCTACGAGCAGTACTTC. It is translated as CSARVGSSYEQYF.

V is TRBV7-2 and J is TRBJ2-3; tentative D call: TRBD1 (7 bases). Looked up from germline, CDR1 is SGHTA and CDR2 is FQGNSA. V lost 7 bases and J lost 2, with 16 bases in between. The CDR3 is 15 residues long. The CDR3: CASTKGAGYTDTQYF. CDR3 nucleotides: TGTGCCAGCACTAAGGGGGCGGGGTACACAGATACGCAGTATTTT.

This clonotype occurred a few times. CDR3 loop: CASSSVAADYGYTF. For the CDR3, the DNA is TGCGCCAGCAGCTCGGTAGCTGCGGACTATGGCTACACCTTC. The chain links TRBV5-1 to TRBJ1-2; D is unclear. The CDR3 is 14 residues long. CDR1 is SGHRS and CDR2 is YFSETQ in the germline V gene. The V end was cut by 3 bases, the J end by 3 bases, with 12 bases between.

This clonotype was observed a handful of times. This sequence joins TRBV4-2 and TRBJ2-2; 8 bases agree with TRBD2. The CDR3 length is 16 residues. Trimming at V came to 2 bases and at J to 1 base, leaving 3 bases not matched to a gene. Germline CDR1 is LGHNA and CDR2 is YNFKEQ. CDR3 residues: CASSQPGLVNTGELFF. The DNA of the CDR3 is TGTGCCAGCAGCCAACCGGGACTAGTGAACACCGGGGAGCTGTTTTTT.

The genes are TRBV5-6 and TRBJ1-2; D not resolved. Germline CDR1 reads SGHDT; CDR2 reads YYEEEE. Trimming left V 0 bases short and J 4 bases short, with 10 bases between. CDR3 length: 14 residues. CDR3 in DNA: TGTGCCAGCAGCTTGGCCCAGGCAAGCTATGGCTACACCTTC. It translates to CASSLAQASYGYTF.

The chain has TRBV14 and TRBJ2-7; 12 nucleotides match TRBD2. Unmatched junction bases numbered 6, after V lost 0 bases and J lost 3 bases. The CDR3 runs 17 residues. Per germline, CDR1 SGHDN and CDR2 FVKESK. CDR3 amino acids: CASSQDFRLAGVYEQYF. CDR3 DNA sequence: TGTGCCAGCAGCCAAGATTTTCGACTAGCGGGAGTCTACGAGCAGTACTTC.